This T cell receptor beta chain was documented in a study of T cell responses to AZD1222 COVID-19 vaccine. Study-wide background: Pooled in the analysis were second doses at about 4 or about 12 weeks. Study-wide points: Clonal diversity was possibly underestimated, and the donors were mostly white British, with more females. Reports say nearly half of spike-specific TCRs go after unmutated variant regions. Repertoires were obtained only post-peak T cell response.

Note on this clone: The target antigen is unknown.

Assay used: immunoSEQ multiplex PCR; TCRdb lists only in-frame clones, some missing. The sample lists more than 150,000 clones; around 90% were seen once. The length of the CDR3 is 13 residues. V lost 10 bases to trimming and J lost 4 bases, with 14 bases between them. In germline, CDR1 is SGHTS, CDR2 YDEGEE. The source is an adult in good health. The J gene is TRBJ2-2, the V gene TRBV5-8; D may correspond to TRBD1 or TRBD2 (5 bases each). The sequencing here drew on peripheral blood, taken on day 0 of AZD1222 vaccination. This CDR3 reads CAGTRERTGELFF. CDR3 sequence (DNA): TGTGCCGGAACCAGGGAGCGCACCGGGGAGCTGTTTTTT. Together with reference TRBV5-8 and TRBJ2-2, the CDR3 gives the full variable domain: EAGVTQSPTHLIKTRGQQATLRCSPISGHTSVYWYQQALGLGLQFLLWYDEGEERNRGNFPPRFSGRQFPNYSSELNVNALELEDSALYLCAGTRERTGELFFGEGSRLTVL.